This TCR beta chain was captured by sequencing in a study of blood T cell repertoires in COVID-19. The overall study: Samples of COVID-19 (acute and convalescent) were obtained from the United States, Italy and Spain. T cells, B-cell-depleted T cells, or PBMCs supplied cDNA or gDNA.

The authors' processing: Estimation of nucleated cell counts relied on the amplification of reference gene primers. Sequencing used immunoSEQ multiplex PCR; TCRdb keeps in-frame clones, though not all of them. That table furnishes V, J and clone size, whereas the DNA furnished D and trimming. In the table there are about 260,000 clones, about nine tenths of which are singletons. Germline loops: CDR1 SGHNT, CDR2 YYREEE (reference sequence). The CDR3 has 16 residues. V dropped 3 bases and J dropped 1; count of bases not matched to a gene: 8. Sequenced input: peripheral blood. The sequence derives from a middle-aged woman with acute or convalescent COVID-19. This chain connects TRBV5-4 to TRBJ2-7, with 9 positions matching TRBD1. In DNA, the CDR3 is TGTGCCAGCAGCTCCATCGGGACAGGGCGATCCTACGAGCAGTACGTC. This sequence encodes CASSSIGTGRSYEQYV.